Below are 6 T cell receptor beta chains sequenced from a single sample in a study of siplizumab effects on memory and regulatory T cells. TCRdb keeps only in-frame clones here, not all; method: immunoSEQ multiplex PCR. The sample lists about 75,000 clones; roughly 93% were seen once. The material sequenced was CD8+ T cells sorted from blood. The receptors were sampled from a human donor in good health.

The chain employs TRBV4-2 and TRBJ1-3; D is unclear. V was shortened by 0 bases and J by 1 base, with 7 bases between the two germline ends. This CDR3 region has 15 residues. Germline assignment: CDR1 LGHNA and CDR2 YNFKEQ. This CDR3 reads CASSQDRTSGNTIYF. The DNA for the CDR3 is TGTGCCAGCAGCCAAGATCGAACATCTGGAAACACCATATATTTT.

This clone was seen a single time. The chain links TRBV11-2 to TRBJ2-3; 8 bases align to TRBD2. The CDR3 has 14 amino acids. CDR1 SGHAT and CDR2 FQNNGV come from the germline V gene. V shed 5 bases and J 1 base; nucleotides not matched to a gene: 2. The CDR3: CASSRGLGTDTQYF. The CDR3 nucleotides are TGTGCCAGCAGCAGGGGACTAGGCACAGATACGCAGTATTTT.

The chain links TRBV28 to TRBJ1-2, with unresolved D. Germline CDR1 reads MDHEN; CDR2 reads SYDVKM. V was pared by 10 bases and J by 4 bases, with 16 bases between. The CDR3 consists of 13 residues. DNA for the CDR3: TGTGCCACCCTCAATGGGGTGAGCTATGGCTACACCTTC. Its protein is CATLNGVSYGYTF.

This clone showed up just once. The chain carries TRBV6-5 and TRBJ2-3, with TRBD1 matching 7 bases. V lost 2 bases, J lost 8 bases, and 13 bases stayed unmatched. This CDR3 comprises 16 residues. Germline-derived CDR1 and CDR2 are MNHEY and SVGAGI. In nucleotides, the CDR3 is TGTGCCAGCAGTTACACAGTGACAGGGTACGGTGGTACGCAGTATTTT. It specifies CASSYTVTGYGGTQYF.

This rearrangement joins TRBV4-3 to TRBJ1-1; a possible D gene is TRBD1 (6 bases). The V end was cut by 2 bases, the J end by 5 bases, with 12 bases between. Germline CDR1 and CDR2: LGHNA and YSLEER. The CDR3 length is 14 residues. In nucleotides, the CDR3 is TGCGCCAGCAGCCAATCGGGGGGCGAAACTGAAGCTTTCTTT. It specifies CASSQSGGETEAFF.

The CDR3 bases are TGTGCCAGTTCGATGGGGCAGTCCTACGAGCAGTACTTC. Protein sequence: CASSMGQSYEQYF. The chain combines TRBV19 with TRBJ2-7, with D perhaps TRBD1 (5 bases). V was trimmed by 8 bases and J by 1 base, leaving 12 bases between them. The CDR3 is 13 residues long. Per the germline V gene, CDR1 is LNHDA and CDR2 is SQIVND (reference sequence).